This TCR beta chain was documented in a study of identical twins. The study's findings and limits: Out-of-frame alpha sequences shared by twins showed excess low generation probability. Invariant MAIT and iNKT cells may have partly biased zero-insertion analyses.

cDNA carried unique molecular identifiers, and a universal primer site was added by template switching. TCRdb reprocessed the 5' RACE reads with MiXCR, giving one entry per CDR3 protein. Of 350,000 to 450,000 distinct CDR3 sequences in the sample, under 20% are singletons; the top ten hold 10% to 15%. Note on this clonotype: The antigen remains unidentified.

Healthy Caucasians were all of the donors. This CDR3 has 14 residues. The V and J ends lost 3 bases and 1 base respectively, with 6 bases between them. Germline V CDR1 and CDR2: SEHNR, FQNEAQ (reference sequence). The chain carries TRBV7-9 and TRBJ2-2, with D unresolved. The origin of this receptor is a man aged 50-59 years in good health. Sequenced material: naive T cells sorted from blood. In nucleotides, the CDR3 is TGTGCCAGCAGCTTTGGTATGAACACCGGGGAGCTGTTTTTT. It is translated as CASSFGMNTGELFF.